This T cell receptor (beta chain) comes out of a study of technical replicates of blood from a handful of donors (dated by TCRdb to about 2017). Comments on this clone: It has no known antigen specificity. No qualities accompany the bases; no much larger clone lies one base away.

Library preparation employed the immunoSEQ multiplex PCR assay. TCRdb mirrors the immuneACCESS table, restricted to in-frame sequences. Some clones are absent from its copies; in checked studies, under half trace to an unresolved V gene, and the reason for the others is unknown. This sample lists some 87,000 clones; 95% to 98% were detected once. The ten largest clonotypes hold more than 0.15% of the sample. The CDR3 sequence holds 13 residues, the cysteine and phenylalanine included. Here the CDR3 DNA is all that survives: 39 bases in frame from base 1. The germline V gene encodes CDR1 SEHNR and CDR2 FQNEAQ (reference sequence). Trimming removed 5 bases from V and 2 bases from J, leaving 10 bases between the germline ends.

This receptor was identified in a human donor in good health. Sequences were obtained from T cells isolated from PBMCs. The rearrangement combines TRBV7-9 with TRBJ2-7; the D gene cannot be resolved reliably. The CDR3 protein: CASSAGLPYEQYF. The nucleotide sequence is TGTGCCAGCAGCGCCGGGTTGCCCTACGAGCAGTACTTC.